This T cell receptor beta chain stems from a study of T cells in Graves' hyperthyroidism and ophthalmopathy. Study background: Peripheral blood samples were taken at initial diagnosis, prior to any treatment. Points from the study as a whole: Most clonotypes expanded in thyroid above 0.001 were likewise present in blood.

Uncontrolled infections, other autoimmune diseases, pregnancy or lactation led to exclusion of patients. Amplified TCR beta CDR3 regions derived from RNA transcripts. During a first-round RT-PCR of the TCR CDR3, the HTBI primer set was used. TCRdb processed the multiplex PCR reads anew with MiXCR; each CDR3 protein has one entry. Among about 680,000 distinct CDR3 sequences listed, roughly a third were seen once. V gave up 6 bases and J gave up 4 bases; unmatched junction bases: 17. Germline values: CDR1 MNHNS, CDR2 SASEGT. The CDR3 spans 18 residues. For this clonotype: Its cognate antigen is unknown.

The sequence was obtained from a woman between 40 and 50 years old with Graves' hyperthyroidism. The specimen was blood. This chain connects TRBV6-1 to TRBJ1-2, with 10 bases identical to TRBD1. CDR3 DNA sequence: TGTGCCAGCAGCTTGGCCGGGACAGGGGAAGGTGTAGTCTATGGCTACACCTTC. Amino acids: CASSLAGTGEGVVYGYTF.